The rows below give T cell receptor beta chains drawn from one sample of a study of identifying expanded T cells in peripheral blood. The data were produced by immunoSEQ multiplex PCR, yet TCRdb's version contains in-frame clones alone and is incomplete. Altogether 95,000 to 100,000 clones are present, roughly 85% being singletons, with the ten largest covering roughly a sixth. The sequencing input was blood. The receptors were sampled from a person aged 18-70 years in good health. Both conserved end residues are part of each CDR3. Fields, in order: clone size, V gene, D gene, CDR3 length, J gene, CDR3 protein, CDR3 DNA. A D gene is named only where the DNA matches it firmly. Rows may omit the clone size; those that give it use once, few, many or a size class.

>-|TRBV2|TRBD2|16|TRBJ2-1
CASTPVPGGGGNEQFF
TGTGCCAGCACCCCAGTGCCTGGCGGGGGGGGGAATGAGCAGTTCTTC
>-|TRBV6-1|-|13|TRBJ1-6
CASSAEEGSPLHF
TGTGCCAGCAGCGCAGAGGAGGGTTCACCCCTCCACTTT
>-|TRBV18|-|16|TRBJ1-2
CASSPPHWEEGYGYTF
TGTGCCAGCTCACCACCCCACTGGGAGGAGGGCTATGGCTACACCTTC
>many|TRBV28|TRBD1|16|TRBJ1-5
CASSSQGDLSNQPQHF
TGTGCCAGCAGCTCCCAGGGGGATCTCAGCAATCAGCCCCAGCATTTT
>-|TRBV4-3|-|13|TRBJ2-4
CASSQPPGGPWYF
TGCGCCAGCAGCCAACCCCCAGGGGGGCCCTGGTACTTC
>-|TRBV6-5|-|12|TRBJ2-5
CASTYTQETQYF
TGTGCCAGCACTTACACCCAAGAGACCCAGTACTTC
>-|TRBV2|-|13|TRBJ2-1
CVLGRQNYNEQFF
TGTGTACTCGGCAGGCAAAACTACAATGAGCAGTTCTTC
>-|TRBV4-1|-|16|TRBJ1-1
CASSQEPGAMNTEAFF
TGCGCCAGCAGCCAAGAACCCGGGGCGATGAACACTGAAGCTTTCTTT
>-|TRBV14|-|12|TRBJ2-3
CASSPPGVTQYF
TGTGCCAGCAGCCCACCTGGAGTTACGCAGTATTTT
>-|TRBV19|TRBD1|13|TRBJ2-1
CASSRQGDNEQFF
TGTGCCAGTAGTCGGCAGGGGGATAATGAGCAGTTCTTC
>-|TRBV19|-|15|TRBJ1-3
CASQGRTYSGNTIYF
TGTGCCAGTCAAGGCCGCACTTACTCTGGAAACACCATATATTTT
>-|TRBV2|TRBD2|13|TRBJ2-3
CASISGGSDTQYF
TGTGCCAGCATTAGCGGGGGCTCAGATACGCAGTATTTT
>-|TRBV7-2|-|15|TRBJ1-6
CASSPGVEGYSPLHF
TGTGCCAGCAGCCCTGGGGTGGAGGGGTATTCACCCCTCCACTTT
>-|TRBV6-1|TRBD1|14|TRBJ1-5
CASSYNTGGQPQHF
TGTGCCAGCAGCTACAACACAGGGGGTCAGCCCCAGCATTTT
>-|TRBV10-3|TRBD1|17|TRBJ1-1
CATTDRGQIYLYTEAFF
TGTGCCACCACCGACAGGGGGCAGATCTACTTGTACACTGAAGCTTTCTTT
>once|TRBV30|-|15|TRBJ2-2
CAWSKHRDVLGELFF
TGTGCCTGGAGTAAACACCGGGACGTACTCGGGGAGCTGTTTTTT
>-|TRBV7-2|-|12|TRBJ1-6
CASSLAGSPLHF
TGTGCCAGCAGCTTAGCTGGATCACCCCTCCACTTT
>-|TRBV2|TRBD1|13|TRBJ1-2
CASSGGQGYGYTF
TGTGCCAGCAGTGGGGGACAGGGCTATGGCTACACCTTC
>few|TRBV11-2|-|11|TRBJ2-3
CASSITDTQYF
TGTGCCAGCAGCATCACAGATACGCAGTATTTT
>-|TRBV7-2|-|14|TRBJ1-1
CASSHGTLNTEAFF
TGTGCCAGCAGCCACGGGACGCTGAACACTGAAGCTTTCTTT
>-|TRBV27|-|14|TRBJ2-3
CASSFKLASDTQYF
TGTGCCAGCAGTTTTAAATTAGCCTCAGATACGCAGTATTTT
>-|TRBV7-2|TRBD1|16|TRBJ1-1
CASSLIGQGASTEAFF
TGTGCCAGCAGCTTAATCGGACAGGGGGCTTCCACTGAAGCTTTCTTT
>-|TRBV7-8|-|12|TRBJ1-6
CASSLLYSPLHF
TGTGCCAGCAGCTTACTTTATTCACCCCTCCACTTT
>-|TRBV7-6|TRBD1|14|TRBJ2-5
CASSTRQGQETQYF
TGTGCCAGCAGCACCCGACAGGGACAAGAGACCCAGTACTTC
>-|TRBV7-2|-|14|TRBJ2-5
CASSSFQGGGTQYF
TGTGCCAGCAGCTCCTTCCAGGGGGGAGGGACCCAGTACTTC
>once|TRBV7-2|-|14|TRBJ1-3
CASSLGTAGNTIYF
TGTGCCAGCAGCTTAGGGACGGCCGGGAACACCATATATTTT
>-|TRBV18|TRBD2|16|TRBJ2-5
CASSPRSSGVQETQYF
TGTGCCAGCTCACCACGTTCTAGCGGGGTCCAAGAGACCCAGTACTTC
>few|TRBV2|-|13|TRBJ1-1
CASSGQSNTEAFF
TGTGCCAGCAGTGGCCAATCGAACACTGAAGCTTTCTTT
>-|TRBV23-1|-|19|TRBJ1-5
CASSRNGGLEIFSNQPQHF
TGCGCCAGCAGTCGCAATGGGGGGCTCGAGATCTTTAGCAATCAGCCCCAGCATTTT
>once|TRBV5-4|TRBD1|16|TRBJ2-3
CASSLKGGASTDTQYF
TGTGCCAGCAGCTTGAAAGGGGGCGCAAGCACAGATACGCAGTATTTT
>-|TRBV10-3|TRBD1|16|TRBJ2-7
CAAATEGTGISYEQYF
TGTGCCGCGGCAACAGAGGGGACAGGGATTTCCTACGAGCAGTACTTC
>-|TRBV28|-|12|TRBJ1-5
CASSFSGQPQHF
TGTGCCAGCAGTTTTTCCGGTCAGCCCCAGCATTTT
>-|TRBV20-1|-|11|TRBJ1-2
CSARDNYGYTF
TGCAGTGCTAGGGATAACTATGGCTACACCTTC
>-|TRBV2|-|10|TRBJ1-2
CASKGYGYTF
TGTGCCAGCAAAGGCTATGGCTACACCTTC
>once|TRBV27|-|14|TRBJ2-5
CASSWTSAQETQYF
TGTGCCAGCAGTTGGACATCTGCACAAGAGACCCAGTACTTC
>-|TRBV4-2|-|16|TRBJ2-6
CASSQEGNSGANVLTF
TGTGCCAGCAGCCAAGAAGGTAACTCTGGGGCCAACGTCCTGACTTTC
>-|TRBV28|TRBD2|14|TRBJ2-7
CASSLSGGADEQYF
TGTGCCAGCAGTCTTAGCGGGGGGGCCGACGAGCAGTACTTC
>-|TRBV10-3|-|18|TRBJ1-2
CAISVRAGPTGSGYGYTF
TGTGCCATCAGTGTTCGAGCGGGGCCAACAGGGTCCGGGTATGGCTACACCTTC
>-|TRBV18|-|14|TRBJ1-1
CASSPANMNTEAFF
TGTGCCAGCTCACCAGCCAACATGAACACTGAAGCTTTCTTT
>-|TRBV7-8|-|17|TRBJ2-5
CASSFLGGGALQETQYF
TGTGCCAGCAGCTTTTTGGGAGGGGGGGCTCTTCAAGAGACCCAGTACTTC
>-|TRBV10-3|TRBD1|12|TRBJ1-2
CAISDTGAGYTF
TGTGCCATCAGTGACACAGGGGCTGGCTACACCTTC
>-|TRBV4-3|TRBD2|16|TRBJ2-7
CASSQDWASGDYEQYF
TGCGCCAGCAGCCAAGATTGGGCTAGCGGGGACTACGAGCAGTACTTC
>-|TRBV4-3|TRBD1|15|TRBJ2-5
CASSHTTGFEETQYF
TGCGCCAGCAGCCATACGACAGGGTTCGAGGAGACCCAGTACTTC
>few|TRBV9|-|12|TRBJ1-2
CASSVDGVGYTF
TGTGCCAGCAGCGTAGACGGTGTGGGCTACACCTTC
>-|TRBV2|-|14|TRBJ1-5
CASSEALSNQPQHF
TGTGCCAGCAGTGAAGCGCTGAGCAATCAGCCCCAGCATTTT
>many|TRBV4-2|TRBD2|15|TRBJ2-3
CASSQDSGGADTQYF
TGTGCCAGCAGCCAAGATAGCGGGGGGGCAGATACGCAGTATTTT
>-|TRBV9|TRBD1|14|TRBJ2-7
CASSPRQGSYEQYF
TGTGCCAGCAGCCCCAGACAGGGCAGTTACGAGCAGTACTTC
>once|TRBV27|-|14|TRBJ1-2
CASSLSAGRDGYTF
TGTGCCAGCAGTTTATCGGCTGGCAGGGATGGCTACACCTTC
>once|TRBV1|-|12|TRBJ2-3
CTSSHRLDTQYF
TGCACCAGCAGCCACAGACTTGATACGCAGTATTTT
>-|TRBV4-2|-|16|TRBJ1-2
CASSPKLSGGNYGYTF
TGTGCCAGCAGCCCTAAATTGTCTGGGGGTAACTATGGCTACACCTTC